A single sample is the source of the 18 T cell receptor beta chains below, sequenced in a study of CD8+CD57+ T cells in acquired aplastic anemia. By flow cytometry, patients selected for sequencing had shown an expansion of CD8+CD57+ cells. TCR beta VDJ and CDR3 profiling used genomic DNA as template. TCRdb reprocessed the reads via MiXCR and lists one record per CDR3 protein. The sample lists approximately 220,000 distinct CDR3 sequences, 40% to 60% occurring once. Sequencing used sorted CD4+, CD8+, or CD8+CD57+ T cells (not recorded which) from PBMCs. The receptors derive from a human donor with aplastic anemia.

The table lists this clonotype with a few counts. The CDR3 here is CASSVGRVAGSPLHF. As DNA, the CDR3 is TGTGCCAGCAGCGTAGGGCGGGTCGCGGGGTCACCCCTCCACTTT. The V and J genes are TRBV9 and TRBJ1-6; no clear D. This CDR3 has 15 residues. The germline CDR1 and CDR2 sequences are SGDLS and YYNGEE. Trimming pared 0 bases from V and 10 bases from J, leaving 14 bases between.

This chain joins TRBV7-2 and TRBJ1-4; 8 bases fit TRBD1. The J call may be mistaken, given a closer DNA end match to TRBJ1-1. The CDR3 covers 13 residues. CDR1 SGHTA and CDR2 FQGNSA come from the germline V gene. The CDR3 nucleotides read TGTGCCAGCGGCCGGGACAGGAAAGGTGAAGCTTTCTTT. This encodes CASGRDRKGEAFF.

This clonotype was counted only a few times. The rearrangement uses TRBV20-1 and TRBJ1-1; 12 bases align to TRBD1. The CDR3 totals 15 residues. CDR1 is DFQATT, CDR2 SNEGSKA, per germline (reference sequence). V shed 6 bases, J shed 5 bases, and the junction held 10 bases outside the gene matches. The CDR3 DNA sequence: TGCAGTGCCGGGACAGGGGGCTTGGAGGGTACTGAAGCTTTCTTT. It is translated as CSAGTGGLEGTEAFF.

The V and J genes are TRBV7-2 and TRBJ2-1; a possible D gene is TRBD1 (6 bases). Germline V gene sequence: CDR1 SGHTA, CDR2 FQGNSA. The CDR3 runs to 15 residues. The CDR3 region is CSCCPRSEQGNEQFF. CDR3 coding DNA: TGTTCTTGCTGCCCCCGTAGTGAGCAGGGGAATGAGCAGTTCTTC.

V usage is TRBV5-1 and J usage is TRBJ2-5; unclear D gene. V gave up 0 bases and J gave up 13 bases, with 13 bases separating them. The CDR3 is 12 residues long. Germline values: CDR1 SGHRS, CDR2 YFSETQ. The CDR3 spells CASSLGFASWYF. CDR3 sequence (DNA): TGCGCCAGCAGCTTGGGTTTCGCGTCTTGGTACTTC.

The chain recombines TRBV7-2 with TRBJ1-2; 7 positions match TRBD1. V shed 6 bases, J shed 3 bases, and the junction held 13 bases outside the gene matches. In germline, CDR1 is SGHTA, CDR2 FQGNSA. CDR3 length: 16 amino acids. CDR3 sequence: CASSSNRGRGDYGYTF. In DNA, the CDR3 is TGTGCCAGCAGTTCAAACAGGGGAAGGGGAGACTATGGCTACACCTTC.

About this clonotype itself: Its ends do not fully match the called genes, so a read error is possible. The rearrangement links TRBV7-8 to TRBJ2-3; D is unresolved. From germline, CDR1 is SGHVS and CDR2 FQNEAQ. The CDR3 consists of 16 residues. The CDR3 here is CASSQEARRYADTQYF. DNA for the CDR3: TGCGCCAGCAGCCAAGAAGCGAGGAGATACGCAGATACGCAGTATTTT. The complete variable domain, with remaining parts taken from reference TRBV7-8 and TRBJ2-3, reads GAGVSQSPRYKVAKRGQDVALRCDPISGHVSLFWYQQALGQGPEFLTYFQNEAQLDKSGLPSDRFFAERPEGSVSTLKIQRTQQEDSAVYLCASSQEARRYADTQYFGPGTRLTVL.

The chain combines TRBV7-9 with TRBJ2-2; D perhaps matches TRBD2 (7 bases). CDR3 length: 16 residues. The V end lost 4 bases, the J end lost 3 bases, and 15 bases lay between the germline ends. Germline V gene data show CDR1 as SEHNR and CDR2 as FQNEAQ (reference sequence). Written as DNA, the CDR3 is TGTGCCAGCAGCTCCAGTGGGGGGGCCGACACCGGGGAGCTGTTTTTT. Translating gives CASSSSGGADTGELFF.

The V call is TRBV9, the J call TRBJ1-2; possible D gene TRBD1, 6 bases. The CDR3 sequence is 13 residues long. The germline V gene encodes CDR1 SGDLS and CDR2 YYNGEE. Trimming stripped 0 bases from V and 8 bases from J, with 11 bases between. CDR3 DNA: TGTGCCAGCAGCGTAGGACAGGTTGGGGGCTACACCTTC. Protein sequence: CASSVGQVGGYTF.

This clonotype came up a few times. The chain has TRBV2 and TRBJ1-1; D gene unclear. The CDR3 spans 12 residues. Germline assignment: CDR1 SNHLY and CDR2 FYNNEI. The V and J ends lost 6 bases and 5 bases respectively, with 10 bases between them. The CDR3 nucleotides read TGTGCCAGCAGGAAGGGAGGGACTGAAGCTTTCTTT. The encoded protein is CASRKGGTEAFF.

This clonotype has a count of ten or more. Here the CDR3 reads CASSDTGTGVTEAFF. In DNA form, the CDR3 reads TGCGCCAGCAGCGACACCGGGACAGGGGTTACTGAAGCTTTCTTT. The V and J genes are TRBV5-1 and TRBJ1-1, with 10 nucleotides matching TRBD1. The CDR3 contains 15 residues. The V gene end was trimmed by 4 bases and the J gene end by 5 bases; junction bases not matched to a gene: 8. In germline, CDR1 is SGHRS, CDR2 YFSETQ.

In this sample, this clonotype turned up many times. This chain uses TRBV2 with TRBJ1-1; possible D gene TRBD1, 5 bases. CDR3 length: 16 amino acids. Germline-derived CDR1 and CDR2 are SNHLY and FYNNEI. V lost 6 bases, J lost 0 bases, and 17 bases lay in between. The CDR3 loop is CASRSYGDSMNTEAFF. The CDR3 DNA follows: TGTGCCAGCAGATCCTATGGGGACTCAATGAACACTGAAGCTTTCTTT.

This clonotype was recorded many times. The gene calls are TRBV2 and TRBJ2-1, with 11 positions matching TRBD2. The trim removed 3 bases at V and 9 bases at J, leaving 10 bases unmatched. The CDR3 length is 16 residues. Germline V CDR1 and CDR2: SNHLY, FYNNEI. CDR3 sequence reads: CASSDSLAGGPGEQFF. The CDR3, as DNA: TGTGCCAGCAGTGACTCGCTAGCGGGAGGCCCCGGTGAGCAGTTCTTC.

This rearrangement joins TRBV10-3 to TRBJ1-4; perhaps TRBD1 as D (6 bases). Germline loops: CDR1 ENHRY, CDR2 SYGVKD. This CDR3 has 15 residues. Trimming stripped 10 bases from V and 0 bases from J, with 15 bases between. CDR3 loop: CASRRGNATNEKLFF. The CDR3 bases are TGTGCCAGCAGGAGGGGGAACGCAACTAATGAAAAACTGTTTTTT.

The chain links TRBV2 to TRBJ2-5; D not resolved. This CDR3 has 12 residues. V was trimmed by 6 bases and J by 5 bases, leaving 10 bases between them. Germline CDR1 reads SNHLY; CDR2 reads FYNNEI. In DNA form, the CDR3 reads TGTGCCAGCAGATCCTATGGGGAGACCCAGTACTTC. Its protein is CASRSYGETQYF.

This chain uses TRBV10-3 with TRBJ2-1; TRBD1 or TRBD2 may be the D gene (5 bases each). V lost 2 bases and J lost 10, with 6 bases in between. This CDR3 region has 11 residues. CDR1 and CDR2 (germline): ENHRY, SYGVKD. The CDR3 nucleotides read TGTGCCATCAGTGAGAGGGACGAGCAGTTCTTC. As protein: CAISERDEQFF.

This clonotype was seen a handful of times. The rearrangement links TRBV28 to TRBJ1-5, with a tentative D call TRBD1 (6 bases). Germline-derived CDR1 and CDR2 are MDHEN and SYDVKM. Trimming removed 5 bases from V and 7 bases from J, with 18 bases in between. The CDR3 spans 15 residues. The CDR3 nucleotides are TGTGCCAGCAGTCCCCAGAGGGGGGCCGGGCAGCCCCAGCATTTT. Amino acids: CASSPQRGAGQPQHF.

The CDR3 protein is CASSDTVNYGYTF. For the CDR3, the DNA is TGTGCCAGCAGCGATACAGTTAACTATGGCTACACCTTC. The chain carries TRBV5-4 and TRBJ1-2; unclear D gene. The CDR3 totals 13 residues. Germline CDR1 and CDR2: SGHNT and YYREEE (reference sequence). The ends were cut back, 4 bases at V and 1 base at J, with 8 bases in the middle.